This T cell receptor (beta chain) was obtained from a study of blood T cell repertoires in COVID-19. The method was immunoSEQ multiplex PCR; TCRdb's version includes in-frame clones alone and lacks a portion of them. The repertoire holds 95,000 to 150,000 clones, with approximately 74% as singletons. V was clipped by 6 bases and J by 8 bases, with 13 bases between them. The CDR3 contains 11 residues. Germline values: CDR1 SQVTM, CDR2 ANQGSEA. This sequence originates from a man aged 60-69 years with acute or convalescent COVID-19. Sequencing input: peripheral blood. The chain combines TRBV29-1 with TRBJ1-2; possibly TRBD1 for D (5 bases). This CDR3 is CSVTRDSGYTF. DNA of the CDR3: TGCAGCGTGACCCGGGACTCGGGCTACACCTTC. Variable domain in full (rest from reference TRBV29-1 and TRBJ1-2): SAVISQKPSRDICQRGTSLTIQCQVDSQVTMMFWYRQQPGQSLTLIATANQGSEATYESGFVIDKFPISRPNLTFSTLTVSNMSPEDSSIYLCSVTRDSGYTFGSGTRLTVV.